This entry is about one TCR beta chain. The target of this receptor is not known. Per-nucleotide qualities are absent, and no much larger clonotype sits a single base away. The sample belongs to a study of blood T cell repertoires in COVID-19 (dated by TCRdb to about 2020). At the level of the whole study: The collaborator samples originated in the United States, Italy and Spain and spanned the acute and convalescent phases of COVID-19. The repertoires were released in a freely available public database intended as a resource for research on the immune response to SARS-CoV-2. The samples were drawn from the first 160 participants of the ongoing ImmuneRACE study and from 1,254 subjects provided by 6 global collaborators. The prospective study material was composed of cDNA or gDNA derived from T cells, B-cell-depleted T cells, or PBMCs. The dataset comprised deeply sampled blood TCRbeta repertoires from subjects exposed to, actively infected with, or recovered from COVID-19. HLA class I and class II types, where available, came from metadata supplied by the sample provider rather than from assay-based typing. Nearly every sample came with metadata listing a de-identified subject ID, COVID-19 status, age in years and sex.

Its CDR3 holds 15 amino acids, cysteine through phenylalanine. Only the CDR3 DNA stays, 45 bases, in frame from base 1. CDR1 MDHEN and CDR2 SYDVKM were looked up in the germline V gene. The junction shows trimming of 4 bases on V and 1 base on J, plus 13 bases between the germline ends. Broad study findings and their caveats: Clinical and demographic metadata were provided uncurated, with the amount varying by source and participant.

TCRbeta CDR3 regions were amplified from genomic DNA using the immunoSEQ Assay, a bias-controlled multiplex PCR. The published analysis was carried out like this. The number of nucleated cells in each sample was estimated by amplification of reference gene primers within the assay. Sequence reads were collapsed and filtered to measure the absolute abundance of every unique TCRbeta CDR3 rearrangement. Productive Simpson clonality was computed per sample as the square root of Simpson's diversity index over productive rearrangements. TCRdb stores this immuneACCESS table with in-frame sequences only. Part of the clones is absent; in the studies checked, under half of the shortfall reflects unresolved V genes, and no reason is known for the rest. V and J calls and clone size are as listed in that table; D and trimming were resolved from the DNA. This sample lists roughly 250,000 clones; 70% to 90% were detected once. Jointly, the top ten make up roughly 2% of the sample.

A second Seattle source provided samples from volunteer blood donors who had recovered from COVID-19. Collaborating institutions collected whole blood in K2EDTA tubes following their own protocols. For TCRbeta analysis, collaborators shipped samples in one of three forms: frozen whole blood, isolated PBMCs, or DNA extracted from either of those sample types. The sequence links TRBV28 to TRBJ1-2, with TRBD1 as a weak D call on 6 bases. The sequence came from a woman between 40 and 55 years old who had recovered from COVID-19. Material for sequencing was peripheral blood. The CDR3 loop reads CASSYLDRSNYGYTF. The bases read TGTGCCAGCAGTTATTTAGACAGGAGTAACTATGGCTACACCTTC.